This record looks at one TCR beta chain sequence and its context. Its cognate antigen has yet to be identified. Qualities for individual bases were not recorded, and no much larger clone is one base off. The method was the immunoSEQ multiplex PCR assay. A mixture of 60 forward primers for TCR Vbeta segments and 13 reverse primers for TCR Jbeta segments was used in the multiplex PCR. The CDR3 region of rearranged TCR beta genes was amplified from genomic DNA by a multiplex PCR assay. On the Illumina HiSeq System, the amplified TCR beta libraries were sequenced as 87-base-pair reads. In the paper's pipeline: A later analysis tallied around 87 million unique TCR beta chains across the 666 repertoires, and around 10 million of those chains were shared by two or more donors. To remove PCR and sequencing errors, raw reads were error-corrected and collapsed into unique sequences using a nearest-neighbor algorithm that merged closely related sequences. V, D and J gene segments were assigned by aligning CDR3 sequences to IMGT reference sequences. For a sequence to be retained, a match of at least six nucleotides to both a V gene segment and a J gene segment was required. A rearrangement was called productive if the CDR3 had no stop codons and remained in frame with V and J, and every other rearrangement was called non-productive. Following IMGT convention, CDR3 was defined as the stretch from the second conserved V-encoded cysteine up to the conserved J-encoded phenylalanine. In an earlier analysis of around 570 of the donors, sequences lacking an unambiguous match to a single V gene segment were excluded. An earlier analysis of almost 600 of the donors classified V segments as functional when productive rearrangements were above 56.7% and as segregating when the standard deviation between donors was above 5%. A statistical classification framework was built for diagnosing cytomegalovirus status from the catalog of TCR beta chain sequences. In a later analysis, V and J genes were assigned by comparing TCR nucleotide sequences against IMGT/GENE-DB human TR gene sequences. In a later analysis, CDR3 sequences and most-parsimonious VDJ recombination scenarios were assigned using the TCRdist pipeline. In a later analysis, each TCR beta chain was defined by its CDR3 amino acid sequence together with its V-gene family, and reads lacking a unique V-gene family were excluded. A later analysis removed several hundred highly shared, low-generation-probability nucleotide sequences to deal with suspected cross-contamination and a sequencing artifact. In a later analysis, a clonal expansion index for each public chain was calculated from normalized within-repertoire ranks of inferred template counts. A later analysis computed generation probabilities with a VDJ recombination model fitted to out-of-frame rearrangements, and checked the results against IGoR. In a later analysis, hypergeometric tests were used to score TCR-TCR, TCR-HLA and TCR-CMV co-occurrence, with a repertoire-size bias correction applied to TCR pairs. False discovery rates were estimated in a later analysis by permuting HLA or CMV assignments 20 times. In a later analysis, co-occurring TCRs were grouped with DBSCAN, and TCRdist sequence similarity was added when clustering was performed within HLA-allele-positive subsets. Co-occurrence clustering excluded repertoires with fewer than 30,000 or more than 120,000 public chains, plus five with anomalous nucleotide sharing. TCRdb holds this immuneACCESS table with in-frame rearrangements only. Some clones are missing; in checked studies, unresolved V genes explain under half, and the rest has no known cause. From that table come the V and J calls and clone size; the DNA was used to work out D and trimming. This sample lists 240,000 or so clones; over 70% were detected once. The ten top clones hold almost 8% of the sample.

This sample is part of a study of cytomegalovirus exposure and HLA in healthy donors listed by TCRdb under 2017. As for the study more broadly: According to an earlier analysis of several hundred of the donors, 150 million to 200 million T cells yielded roughly 110 million unique TCR beta sequences and 276 Gb of sequence data. An early release that covered some 640 HLA-typed donors contained approximately 300 gigabases of sequencing data and some 87 million unique TCR sequences. Among the roughly 370 genotyped donors, about 83% belonged to the genetic ancestry cluster associated with self-reported Caucasian donors. The study was designed to test whether signatures of past pathogen exposure could be identified by cataloging public T cell receptors. Using immunosequencing, the study profiled T cell repertoires from roughly 650 subjects and related those repertoires to cytomegalovirus serostatus. In addition to the first cohort of 500 to 850 subjects, a separate validation cohort of 120 different subjects was used. The study combined high-throughput TCR immunosequencing, statistical association of individual TCRs with disease status, and machine learning to predict cytomegalovirus infection status. A later analysis re-examined previously published TCR beta repertoires from 610 or so donors and added high-resolution HLA genotyping to investigate patterns of TCR occurrence. Rather than drawing on any new phenotypic data, the later analysis identified candidate immune exposures from TCR beta sequences and the way those sequences occurred across donors. An earlier analysis of several hundred of the donors applied high-throughput TCR beta sequencing to assess whether each TCR beta V gene segment acted as functional or pseudogenic. Donor age, sex, ethnicity and CMV serostatus were collected together with the repertoire data. Genome-wide SNP genotypes for about 60% of the roughly 670 donors were used in a later genetic analysis, which treated that subset as a discovery cohort. All discovery cohort repertoires had been generated using a single sequencing platform. HLA typing covered class I and class II loci at four-digit resolution. The number of donors typed differed by locus, with roughly 629-640 for A, B, C, DRB1 and DQB1, 522 for DQA1, 600 to 610 for DPA1, and over 400 for DPB1. Roughly 5 DR-DQ haplotypes were handled as single units for association and clustering because linkage in the cohort was strong. Among 300 to 450 genotyped donors of the cohort, an average of approximately 230,000 unique TCR beta nucleotide sequences were sequenced per donor, roughly a sixth of them non-productive. What the study reported, not specific to this receptor: A further reported finding was that TCR beta sequences accurately predicted the HLA-A and HLA-B alleles for most subjects in the first cohort. Correlated functional status among segregating V segments might reflect linkage disequilibrium, but an unknown experimental factor could not be ruled out. Presence/absence analyses assumed roughly uniform sequencing depth across donors, an assumption that may not hold. Three of the identified cytomegalovirus-associated TCR beta chains were confirmed in vitro to be specific for cytomegalovirus antigens. According to the authors, the approach could potentially be generalized to other disease states and immunological phenotypes. Cytomegalovirus status was reported to be diagnosed by the classifier with high specificity and sensitivity in both the original and validation cohorts. HLA typing was unavailable for some donors at each locus, so association tests used only the typed subset. According to a later genetic analysis, donors in an Asian-associated ancestry cluster had fewer N-insertions in productive TCRs than the approximately 630-donor mean. The study gave a list of 150 to 200 TCR beta chains associated with cytomegalovirus. Only TCR beta chains were sequenced in this cohort, and the absence of alpha or paired-chain data limited detectable features. When HLA alleles, especially DR and DQ, strongly co-occurred, TCR associations were difficult to assign to individual alleles. While some public TCRs were present in many individuals, most TCR sequences turned up only very rarely across donors. In a later genetic analysis, a missense DCLRE1C variant was associated with V-gene and J-gene trimming of TCR beta chains, and the association was replicated in an independent cohort. For the cohort, immune exposure information was limited to CMV serostatus. In a later analysis, several top co-occurrence clusters were reported to appear linked to parvovirus B19, influenza, CMV and Epstein-Barr virus. A later analysis found that HLA-associated TCR beta chains were more clonally expanded and had lower generation probabilities than equally common non-associated chains. The earlier analysis of fewer than 750 of the donors excluded some 15 rarely observed V segments, including chromosome 9 orphons, because counts were too low. Most CMV-associated TCR beta chains appeared to be HLA-restricted in a later analysis, and the HLA associations seemed to be driven largely by CMV exposure. In a later analysis, the rate of TCR association differed among HLA loci, with DRB1 alleles having the most associated TCRs and HLA-C alleles having the fewest. A cluster of highly shared sequence variants was judged likely to be a technical artifact of the sequencing pipeline. At a false discovery rate of 0.05, a later analysis linked 15,000 to 20,000 TCR beta sequences to specific HLA alleles. An earlier analysis of approximately 600 of the donors showed that most TCR beta V segments appeared in productive rearrangements either about 90% or about 30% of the time, which broadly matched IMGT annotations.

In total, 600 or so healthy bone marrow donors made up the cohort. Cohort members were all nominally healthy when sampled, although unrecorded immune exposures were likely present. The donor was CMV seropositive and was included in the group of approximately 310 seropositive cohort members. Each donor provided a peripheral blood sample, and peripheral blood mononuclear cells were used for TCR beta sequencing. Genomic DNA extraction from the blood cell samples was performed with the Qiagen DNeasy Blood Extraction Kit. The sequence came from a woman aged 60-75 years in good health and CMV-seropositive. The sample comprised PBMCs.

The bases read TGTGCCAGCAGCTTATTATCCGGGACAGGGGGTCGGTACGAGCAGTACTTC. Its amino acids are CASSLLSGTGGRYEQYF. The chain is assembled from TRBV7-8 and TRBJ2-7, with 11 bases in between that match TRBD1. The CDR3 measures 17 amino acids from cysteine to phenylalanine. Only CDR3 DNA remains: 51 bases, in frame from the first base. The junction shows trimming of 2 bases on V and 4 bases on J, and the gene matches do not reach 10 bases of it. The CDR1 and CDR2 encoded by the germline V gene are SGHVS and FQNEAQ.